A single sample is the source of the 13 T cell receptor beta chains below, sequenced in a study of cytomegalovirus exposure and HLA in healthy donors. Only in-frame clones appear in the TCRdb table, and some are missing; sequencing was by immunoSEQ multiplex PCR. Altogether fewer than 200,000 clones are present, 86% being singletons, with the ten largest covering 4.5% to 7%. Sequencing was carried out using PBMCs. These TCRs come from a woman younger than 45 in good health and CMV-seronegative.

The chain employs TRBV27 and TRBJ1-1, with a weak D call TRBD1 (5 bases). Trimming cost V 5 bases and J 6 bases, with 7 bases left between them. Germline CDR1 reads MNHEY; CDR2 reads SMNVEV (reference sequence). The CDR3 runs 11 residues. For the CDR3, the DNA is TGTGCCAGCAGTGACAGTGCTGAAGCTTTCTTT. Translation gives CASSDSAEAFF.

This chain links TRBV5-1 with TRBJ2-1, with 7 bases matching TRBD2. Germline values: CDR1 SGHRS, CDR2 YFSETQ. After removal of 0 bases from V and 8 bases from J, the junction contained 5 bases not matched to a gene. The CDR3 extends over 14 amino acids. DNA for the CDR3: TGCGCCAGCAGCTTGGTGGCGGGGGTTGATGAGCAGTTCTTC. It codes for CASSLVAGVDEQFF.

The chain joins TRBV28 to TRBJ2-3, with 8 bases aligning to TRBD1. Looked up from germline, CDR1 is MDHEN and CDR2 is SYDVKM. This CDR3 has 14 amino acids. J was trimmed by 5 bases and V by 6 bases; bases with no gene match: 7. The CDR3 DNA sequence: TGTGCCAGCAGAGACACAGGGGGAGAAGATACGCAGTATTTT. Amino acids: CASRDTGGEDTQYF.

This clone showed up many times. The chain has TRBV6-5 and TRBJ1-6; no clear D gene. With 0 bases removed from V and 7 bases from J, the gap between germline ends came to 7 bases. Germline V gives CDR1 MNHEY, CDR2 SVGAGI. The CDR3 runs 14 residues. The CDR3 here is CASSYSGMNSPLHF. The DNA of the CDR3 is TGTGCCAGCAGTTACTCCGGTATGAATTCACCCCTCCACTTT.

This clone was seen more than once but under ten times. The J gene is TRBJ1-1, the V gene TRBV10-3; D gene ambiguous. The ends were cut back, 6 bases at V and 3 bases at J, with 11 bases in the middle. The CDR3 sequence is 13 residues long. Looked up from germline, CDR1 is ENHRY and CDR2 is SYGVKD. The CDR3 loop is CAIRIQTYTEAFF. The CDR3 DNA reads TGTGCCATCAGGATACAGACATACACTGAAGCTTTCTTT.

This clone has only a few counts. The rearrangement uses TRBV15 and TRBJ2-1; D uncertain. Trimming left V 1 base short and J 9 bases short, with 7 bases between. The CDR3 is made up of 12 amino acids. Germline CDR1 is LNHNV and CDR2 is YYDKDF (reference sequence). The CDR3: CATSRGAREQFF. The CDR3 bases are TGTGCCACCAGCAGAGGAGCACGTGAGCAGTTCTTC. Using reference TRBV15 and TRBJ2-1 for the parts outside the CDR3, the full variable domain is DAMVIQNPRYQVTQFGKPVTLSCSQTLNHNVMYWYQQKSSQAPKLLFHYYDKDFNNEADTPDNFQSRRPNTSFCFLDIRSPGLGDTAMYLCATSRGAREQFFGPGTRLTVL.

This chain joins TRBV7-2 and TRBJ2-7; 11 bases map to TRBD1. The germline V gene encodes CDR1 SGHTA and CDR2 FQGNSA. The junction had 12 bases not matched to a gene; V was cut back by 4 bases and J by 4 bases. The CDR3 runs to 17 residues. Here the CDR3 DNA reads TGTGCCAGCAGCTCCCGGAGGTACAGGGACAGGGGGTACGAGCAGTACTTC. Its protein product is CASSSRRYRDRGYEQYF.

The chain recombines TRBV6-5 with TRBJ1-5; 7 nucleotides agree with TRBD1. Germline lookup yields CDR1 MNHEY and CDR2 SVGAGI. This CDR3 contains 15 residues. V shed 6 bases and J 4 bases; nucleotides not matched to a gene: 9. CDR3 in amino acids: CASRPTGSGNQPQHF. The CDR3 DNA follows: TGTGCCAGCAGACCGACAGGGTCCGGGAATCAGCCCCAGCATTTT.

J is TRBJ1-4 and V is TRBV28, with D tentatively TRBD1 (6 bases). The CDR3 length is 15 residues. Per the germline V gene, CDR1 is MDHEN and CDR2 is SYDVKM. Trimming took 7 bases from V and 5 from J, leaving 17 bases between them. The CDR3 DNA follows: TGTGCCAGCACCGAAGATGGACAGTTAAATGAAAAACTGTTTTTT. As protein: CASTEDGQLNEKLFF.

The chain recombines TRBV27 with TRBJ2-5, with D possibly TRBD1 on 6 matching bases. The CDR3 has 15 amino acids. Germline CDR1 reads MNHEY; CDR2 reads SMNVEV (reference sequence). The V end lost 5 bases, the J end lost 2 bases, and 15 bases lay between the germline ends. The CDR3 loop reads CASSPWGRGQETQYF. CDR3 bases: TGTGCCAGCAGTCCCTGGGGCAGGGGTCAAGAGACCCAGTACTTC.

The chain links TRBV29-1 to TRBJ2-5, with 8 nucleotides matching TRBD1. The CDR3 spans 11 residues. CDR1 and CDR2 (germline): SQVTM, ANQGSEA. V lost 7 bases and J lost 5; bases outside the gene matches: 3. The CDR3 is CSGGTGETQYF. In nucleotides, the CDR3 is TGCAGCGGGGGGACAGGCGAGACCCAGTACTTC.

In its sample, this clone was seen a few times. The V gene is TRBV2, the J gene TRBJ1-5, with D uncertain. The V and J ends lost 8 bases and 4 bases respectively, with 12 bases between them. The CDR3 extends over 13 amino acids. Looked up from germline, CDR1 is SNHLY and CDR2 is FYNNEI. CDR3 region: CASHIEQNQPQHF. The CDR3 region has the DNA TGTGCCAGCCATATCGAACAGAATCAGCCCCAGCATTTT.

The chain recombines TRBV5-1 with TRBJ1-1, with D possibly TRBD1 on 5 matching bases. V lost 1 base, J lost 1 base, and 8 bases lay in between. This CDR3 has 14 amino acids. Germline lookup yields CDR1 SGHRS and CDR2 YFSETQ. CDR3 coding DNA: TGCGCCAGCAGCTTGAGGGGAGGGAACACTGAAGCTTTCTTT. It codes for CASSLRGGNTEAFF.